This T cell receptor beta chain was identified during a study of blood T cell repertoires in COVID-19. The wider study: Nucleic acid was either cDNA or gDNA, and it came from T cells, B-cell-depleted T cells, or PBMCs.

In the authors' workflow: Quantification of nucleated cells was approximated via reference gene primer amplification. Generated by immunoSEQ multiplex PCR, the TCRdb table keeps only in-frame clones and is missing some. That table is the source of V, J and clone size, and D and trimming were worked out from the DNA. This table holds tens of thousands of clones, about 90% found once. This CDR3 has 16 residues. V was shortened by 1 base and J by 0 bases, with 10 bases between the two germline ends. Per the germline V gene, CDR1 is SGHTA and CDR2 is FQGNSA. Material for sequencing was peripheral blood. The genes are TRBV7-2 and TRBJ1-3; D is ambiguous. The source of this sequence is a human donor in a cohort sampled during active COVID-19. In nucleotides, the CDR3 is TGTGCCAGCAGCTTAGGCTACGCCTACTCTGGAAACACCATATATTTT. Its protein product is CASSLGYAYSGNTIYF. The full variable domain, rest sourced from reference TRBV7-2 and TRBJ1-3, is GAGVSQSPSNKVTEKGKDVELRCDPISGHTALYWYRQSLGQGLEFLIYFQGNSAPDKSGLPSDRFSAERTGGSVSTLTIQRTQQEDSAVYLCASSLGYAYSGNTIYFGEGSWLTVV.